This T cell receptor (beta chain) was documented in a study of T cell changes during pregnancy in multiple sclerosis. Clones were sequenced by immunoSEQ multiplex PCR, and TCRdb holds only the in-frame ones, with some missing. Found here are about 38,000 clones, approximately 94% of them singletons; the top ten hold about 0.39%. The CDR3 is 13 residues long. Germline V gives CDR1 SGHKS, CDR2 YYEKEE (reference sequence). V was shortened by 2 bases and J by 4 bases, with 9 bases between the two germline ends. The sequencing here drew on CD4+ T cells from peripheral blood mononuclear cells, taken in the second trimester of pregnancy. This chain uses TRBV5-5 with TRBJ1-1; D is undetermined. The clonotype was recovered from a female donor with multiple sclerosis, enrolled in a pregnancy study. The CDR3: CASSFGGFTEAFF. CDR3 DNA: TGTGCCAGCAGCTTCGGCGGTTTCACTGAAGCTTTCTTT.